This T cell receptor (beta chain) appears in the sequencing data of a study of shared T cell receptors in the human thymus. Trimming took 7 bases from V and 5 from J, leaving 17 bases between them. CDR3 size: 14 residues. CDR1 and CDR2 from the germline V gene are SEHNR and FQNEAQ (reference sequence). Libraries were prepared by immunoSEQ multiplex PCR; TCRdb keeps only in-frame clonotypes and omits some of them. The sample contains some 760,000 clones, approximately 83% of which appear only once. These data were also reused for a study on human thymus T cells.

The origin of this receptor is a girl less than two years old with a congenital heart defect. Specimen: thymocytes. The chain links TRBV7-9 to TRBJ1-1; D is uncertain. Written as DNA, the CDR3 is TGTGCCAGCACTACCAAGTCCCCGGGGACTGAAGCTTTCTTT. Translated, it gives CASTTKSPGTEAFF.